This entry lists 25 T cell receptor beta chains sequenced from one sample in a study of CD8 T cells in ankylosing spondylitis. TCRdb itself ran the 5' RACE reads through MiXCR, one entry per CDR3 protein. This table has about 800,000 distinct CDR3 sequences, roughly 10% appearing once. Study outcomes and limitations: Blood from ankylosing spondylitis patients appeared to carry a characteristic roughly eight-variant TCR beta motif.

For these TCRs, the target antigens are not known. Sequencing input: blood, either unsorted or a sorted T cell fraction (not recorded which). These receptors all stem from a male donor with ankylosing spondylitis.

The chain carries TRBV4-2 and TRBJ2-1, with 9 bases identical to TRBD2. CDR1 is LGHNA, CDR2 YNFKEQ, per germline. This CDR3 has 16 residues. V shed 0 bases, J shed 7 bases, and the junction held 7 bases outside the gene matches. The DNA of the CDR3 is TGTGCCAGCAGCCAAGAGGGGCTAGCGGGGTTAAATGAGCAGTTCTTC. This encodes CASSQEGLAGLNEQFF.

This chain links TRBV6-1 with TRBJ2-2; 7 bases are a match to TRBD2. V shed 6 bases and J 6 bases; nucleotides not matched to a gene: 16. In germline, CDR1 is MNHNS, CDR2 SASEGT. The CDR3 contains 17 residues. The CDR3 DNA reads TGTGCCAGCAGAACCCTATCGGGGGGTGTAACCGCCGGGGAGCTGTTTTTT. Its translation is CASRTLSGGVTAGELFF.

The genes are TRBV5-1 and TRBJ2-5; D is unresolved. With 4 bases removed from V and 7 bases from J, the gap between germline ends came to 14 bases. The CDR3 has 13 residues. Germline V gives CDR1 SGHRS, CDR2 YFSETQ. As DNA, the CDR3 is TGCGCCAGCAGCGTTGGGCTGGGTGTGACCCAGTACTTC. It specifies CASSVGLGVTQYF.

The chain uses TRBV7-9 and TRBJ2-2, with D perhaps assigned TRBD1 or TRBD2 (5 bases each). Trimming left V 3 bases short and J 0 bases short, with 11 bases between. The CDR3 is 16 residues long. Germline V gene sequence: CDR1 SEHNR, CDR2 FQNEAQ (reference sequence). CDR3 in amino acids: CASSFNPGPNTGELFF. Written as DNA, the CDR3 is TGTGCCAGCAGCTTTAACCCGGGACCGAACACCGGGGAGCTGTTTTTT.

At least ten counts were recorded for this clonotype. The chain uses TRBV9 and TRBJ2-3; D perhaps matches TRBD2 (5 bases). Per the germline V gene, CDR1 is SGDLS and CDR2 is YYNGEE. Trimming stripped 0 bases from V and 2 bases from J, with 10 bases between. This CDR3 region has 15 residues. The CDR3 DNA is TGTGCCAGCAGCGTAGGGTCTAGCCTCACAGATACGCAGTATTTT. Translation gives CASSVGSSLTDTQYF. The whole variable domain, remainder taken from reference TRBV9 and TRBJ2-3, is DSGVTQTPKHLITATGQRVTLRCSPRSGDLSVYWYQQSLDQGLQFLIQYYNGEERAKGNILERFSAQQFPDLHSELNLSSLELGDSALYFCASSVGSSLTDTQYFGPGTRLTVL.

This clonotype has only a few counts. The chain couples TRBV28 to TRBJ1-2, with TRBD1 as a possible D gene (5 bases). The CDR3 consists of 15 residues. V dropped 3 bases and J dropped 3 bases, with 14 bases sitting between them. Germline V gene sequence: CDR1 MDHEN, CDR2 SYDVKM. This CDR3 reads CASSLARGRDYGYTF. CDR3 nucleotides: TGTGCCAGCAGTTTGGCTCGGGGACGAGACTATGGCTACACCTTC.

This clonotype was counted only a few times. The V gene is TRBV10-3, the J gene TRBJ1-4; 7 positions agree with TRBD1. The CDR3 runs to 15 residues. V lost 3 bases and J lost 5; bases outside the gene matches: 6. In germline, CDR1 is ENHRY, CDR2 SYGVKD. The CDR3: CAISDKRGQNEKLFF. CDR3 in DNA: TGTGCCATCAGTGACAAAAGGGGGCAGAATGAAAAACTGTTTTTT.

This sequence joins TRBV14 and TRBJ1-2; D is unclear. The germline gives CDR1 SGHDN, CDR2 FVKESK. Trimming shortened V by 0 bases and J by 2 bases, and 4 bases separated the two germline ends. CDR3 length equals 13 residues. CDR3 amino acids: CASSQDQNYGYTF. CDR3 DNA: TGTGCCAGCAGCCAAGACCAGAACTATGGCTACACCTTC.

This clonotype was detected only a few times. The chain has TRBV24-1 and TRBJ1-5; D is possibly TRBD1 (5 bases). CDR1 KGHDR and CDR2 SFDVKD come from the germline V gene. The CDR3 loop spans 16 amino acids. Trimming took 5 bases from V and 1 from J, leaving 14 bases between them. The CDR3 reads CATSASGEPSNQPQHF. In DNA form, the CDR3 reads TGTGCCACCAGTGCCTCGGGGGAACCGAGCAATCAGCCCCAGCATTTT.

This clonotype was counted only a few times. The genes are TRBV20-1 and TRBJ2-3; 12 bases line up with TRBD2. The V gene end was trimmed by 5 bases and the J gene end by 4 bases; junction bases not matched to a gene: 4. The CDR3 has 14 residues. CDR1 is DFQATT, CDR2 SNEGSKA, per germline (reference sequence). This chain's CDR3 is CSAFTSGGPDTQYF. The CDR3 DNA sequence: TGCAGTGCTTTTACTAGCGGGGGGCCAGATACGCAGTATTTT.

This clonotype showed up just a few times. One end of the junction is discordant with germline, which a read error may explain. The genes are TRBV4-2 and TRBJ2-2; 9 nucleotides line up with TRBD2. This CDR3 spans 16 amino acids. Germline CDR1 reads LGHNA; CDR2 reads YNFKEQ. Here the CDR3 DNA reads TGTGCCAGCAGTCAAGGGAGCGGGGGGTACACCGGGGAGCTGTTTTTT. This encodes CASSQGSGGYTGELFF.

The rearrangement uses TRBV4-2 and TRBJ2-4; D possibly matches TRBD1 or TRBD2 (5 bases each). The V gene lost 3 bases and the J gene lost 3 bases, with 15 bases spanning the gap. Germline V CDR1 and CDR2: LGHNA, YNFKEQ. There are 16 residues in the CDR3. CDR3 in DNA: TGTGCCAGCAGCCATCCCCGAGGGACCGACAAAAACATTCAGTACTTC. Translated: CASSHPRGTDKNIQYF.

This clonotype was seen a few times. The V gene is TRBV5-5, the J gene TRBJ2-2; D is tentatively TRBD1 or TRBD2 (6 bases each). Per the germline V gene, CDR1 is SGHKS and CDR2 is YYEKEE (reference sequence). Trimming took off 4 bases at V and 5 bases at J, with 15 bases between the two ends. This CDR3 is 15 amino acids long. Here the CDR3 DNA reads TGTGCCAGCAGCCTCTCCGAGGGGGGTACCGGGGAGCTGTTTTTT. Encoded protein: CASSLSEGGTGELFF.

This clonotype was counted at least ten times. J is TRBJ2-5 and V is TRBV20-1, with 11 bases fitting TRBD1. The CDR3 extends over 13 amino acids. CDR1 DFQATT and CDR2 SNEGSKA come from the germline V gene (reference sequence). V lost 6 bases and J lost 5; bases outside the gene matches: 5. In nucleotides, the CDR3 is TGCAGTGCGAGGACAGGGGGCTTGGAGACCCAGTACTTC. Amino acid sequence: CSARTGGLETQYF.

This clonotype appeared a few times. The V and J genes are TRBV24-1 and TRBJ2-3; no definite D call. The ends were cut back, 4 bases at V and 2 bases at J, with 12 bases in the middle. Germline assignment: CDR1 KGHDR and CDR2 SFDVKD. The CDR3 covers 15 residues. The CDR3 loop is CATSEGIYITDTQYF. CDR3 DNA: TGTGCCACCAGTGAGGGGATATACATCACAGATACGCAGTATTTT.

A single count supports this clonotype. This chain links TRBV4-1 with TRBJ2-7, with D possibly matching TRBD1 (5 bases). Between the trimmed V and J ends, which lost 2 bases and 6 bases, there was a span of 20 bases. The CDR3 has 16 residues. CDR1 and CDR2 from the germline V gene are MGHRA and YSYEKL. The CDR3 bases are TGCGCCAGCAGCCAATCCTCCATCCAGGGTACCAGCGAGCAGTACTTC. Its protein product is CASSQSSIQGTSEQYF.

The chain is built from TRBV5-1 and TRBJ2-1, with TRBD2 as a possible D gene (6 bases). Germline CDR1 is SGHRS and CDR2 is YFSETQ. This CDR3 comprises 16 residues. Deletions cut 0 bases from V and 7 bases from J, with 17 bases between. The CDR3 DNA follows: TGCGCCAGCAGCTTGGGCGGGGCGTCGTCGGGGAATGAGCAGTTCTTC. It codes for CASSLGGASSGNEQFF.

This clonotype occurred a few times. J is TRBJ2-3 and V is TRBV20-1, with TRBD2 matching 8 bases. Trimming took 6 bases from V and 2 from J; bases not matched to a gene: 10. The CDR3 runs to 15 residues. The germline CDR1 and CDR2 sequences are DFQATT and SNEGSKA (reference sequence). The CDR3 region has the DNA TGCAGTGCAAGAACCTTACTAGCGGACACAGATACGCAGTATTTT. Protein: CSARTLLADTDTQYF.

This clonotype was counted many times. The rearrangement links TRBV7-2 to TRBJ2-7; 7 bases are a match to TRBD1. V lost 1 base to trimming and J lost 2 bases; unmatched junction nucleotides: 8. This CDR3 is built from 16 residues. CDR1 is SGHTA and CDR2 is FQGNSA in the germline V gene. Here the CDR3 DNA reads TGTGCCAGCAGCTTAGTGGGACAGCGATCCACCTACGAGCAGTACTTC. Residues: CASSLVGQRSTYEQYF.

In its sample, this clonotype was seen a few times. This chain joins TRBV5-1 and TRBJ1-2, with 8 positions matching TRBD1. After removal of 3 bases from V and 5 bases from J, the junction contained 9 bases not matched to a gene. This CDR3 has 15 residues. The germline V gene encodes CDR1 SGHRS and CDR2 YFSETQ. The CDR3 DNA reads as TGCGCCAGCAGCTCAACAGGGGGAGATATATATGGCTACACCTTC. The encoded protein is CASSSTGGDIYGYTF.

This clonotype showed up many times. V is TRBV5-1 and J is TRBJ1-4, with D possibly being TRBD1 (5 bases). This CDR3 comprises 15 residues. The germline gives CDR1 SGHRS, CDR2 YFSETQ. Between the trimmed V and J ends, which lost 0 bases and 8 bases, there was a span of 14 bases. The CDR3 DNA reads TGCGCCAGCAGCTTGGGGGGCTTCCAGGAGGAAAAACTGTTTTTT. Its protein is CASSLGGFQEEKLFF.

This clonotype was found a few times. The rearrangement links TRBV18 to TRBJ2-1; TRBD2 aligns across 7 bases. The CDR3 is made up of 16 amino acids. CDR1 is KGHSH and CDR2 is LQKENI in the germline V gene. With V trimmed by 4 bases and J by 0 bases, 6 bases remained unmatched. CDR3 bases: TGTGCCAGCTCACTTAACAGCGGGATCTCCTACAATGAGCAGTTCTTC. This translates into CASSLNSGISYNEQFF.

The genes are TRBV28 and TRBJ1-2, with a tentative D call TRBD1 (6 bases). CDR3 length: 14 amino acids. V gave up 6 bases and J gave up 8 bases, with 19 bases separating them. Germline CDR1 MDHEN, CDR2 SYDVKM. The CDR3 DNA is TGTGCCAGCAGGCAGGAGGGGGGCATGATCGGCTACACCTTC. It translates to CASRQEGGMIGYTF.

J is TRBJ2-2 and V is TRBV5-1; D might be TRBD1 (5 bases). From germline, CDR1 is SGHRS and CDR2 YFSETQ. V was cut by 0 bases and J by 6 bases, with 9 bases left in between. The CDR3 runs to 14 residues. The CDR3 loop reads CASSLGQFPGELFF. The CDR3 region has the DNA TGCGCCAGCAGCTTGGGACAGTTCCCCGGGGAGCTGTTTTTT.

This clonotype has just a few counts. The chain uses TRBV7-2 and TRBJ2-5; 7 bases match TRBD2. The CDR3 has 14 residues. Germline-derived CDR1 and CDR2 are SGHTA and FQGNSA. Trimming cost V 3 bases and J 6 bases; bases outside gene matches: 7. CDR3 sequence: CASSFGGGRKTQYF. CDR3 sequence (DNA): TGTGCCAGCAGCTTCGGGGGAGGGCGGAAGACCCAGTACTTC.